This paragraph covers one T cell receptor (beta chain) sequence. Authors' processing steps: Amplification of reference gene primers provided the estimated nucleated cell counts. Only in-frame clones appear in the TCRdb table, and some are missing; sequencing was by immunoSEQ multiplex PCR. The V and J calls and the clone size are those of that table, but D and trimming were determined from the DNA. The profile shows some 310,000 clones, 90% of them singletons. This specimen comes from a study of blood T cell repertoires in COVID-19. At the level of the study: The analysed material was cDNA or gDNA that came from T cells, B-cell-depleted T cells, or PBMCs.

Trimming took 2 bases from V and 2 from J, leaving 8 bases between them. The germline gives CDR1 SEHNR, CDR2 FQNEAQ (reference sequence). The CDR3 runs to 14 residues. During active infection, Seattle patients enrolled and were then monitored through disease. The sequence came from a woman aged 40-49 years with COVID-19, enrolled during active disease. Sequencing input: peripheral blood. The chain carries TRBV7-9 and TRBJ2-3; TRBD1 is a possible D gene (5 bases). In nucleotides, the CDR3 is TGTGCCAGCAGCTTATCAGGGAACACAGATACGCAGTATTTT. Amino acid sequence: CASSLSGNTDTQYF. The whole variable domain, remainder taken from reference TRBV7-9 and TRBJ2-3, is DTGVSQNPRHKITKRGQNVTFRCDPISEHNRLYWYRQTLGQGPEFLTYFQNEAQLEKSRLLSDRFSAERPKGSFSTLEIQRTEQGDSAMYLCASSLSGNTDTQYFGPGTRLTVL.